One sample yielded the 8 T cell receptor beta chains listed below, sequenced in a study of T-cell memory formation after mild COVID-19. TCRdb itself ran the 5' RACE reads through MiXCR, one entry per CDR3 protein. The sample records under 50,000 distinct CDR3 sequences, around a quarter being singletons. The sequenced material came from PBMCs or a T cell subset sorted from them (not recorded which). These receptors originate from a man between 18 and 29 years old who had mild COVID-19 (a few samples of this study predate the infection). Cell type and time point are not known.

This clonotype was counted between two and nine times. The chain carries TRBV29-1 and TRBJ2-7, with D possibly called TRBD1 or TRBD2 (5 bases each). Germline CDR1 is SQVTM and CDR2 is ANQGSEA. The CDR3 spans 15 residues. Trimming removed 0 bases at V and 0 bases at J, with 12 bases between. CDR3 in amino acids: CSVEEGTESSYEQYF. The CDR3 DNA reads TGCAGCGTTGAAGAAGGGACCGAGAGCTCCTACGAGCAGTACTTC.

This clonotype was found a few times. The genes are TRBV6-5 and TRBJ1-5, with 7 nucleotides matching TRBD1. V was clipped by 6 bases and J by 8 bases; unmatched bases: 7. Per the germline V gene, CDR1 is MNHEY and CDR2 is SVGAGI. CDR3 size: 13 residues. The CDR3 region has the DNA TGTGCCAGCAGGGAAGCCAGGGGGGAGCCCCAGCATTTT. The encoded protein is CASREARGEPQHF.

The J gene is TRBJ1-2, the V gene TRBV7-6; D perhaps matches TRBD1 (6 bases). The CDR3 has 16 residues. CDR1 SGHVS and CDR2 FNYEAQ come from the germline V gene. Trimming took 5 bases from V and 7 from J, leaving 23 bases between them. In DNA form, the CDR3 reads TGTGCCAGCAGCCTTAGTTCCCCAGGGGCGGCTTTTGGCTACACCTTC. Translation: CASSLSSPGAAFGYTF.

The chain links TRBV7-9 to TRBJ2-5, with D perhaps assigned TRBD1 or TRBD2 (6 bases each). The CDR3 covers 15 residues. V dropped 4 bases and J dropped 7 bases, with 19 bases sitting between them. Germline CDR1 is SEHNR and CDR2 is FQNEAQ (reference sequence). CDR3 sequence (DNA): TGTGCCAGCAGCTCGGGTGACAGGCCGCGGGGGACCCAGTACTTC. Translation: CASSSGDRPRGTQYF.

V is TRBV6-5 and J is TRBJ2-7, with D uncertain. The germline V and J ends were trimmed by 1 base and 6 bases, with 10 bases remaining between them. The CDR3 is 13 amino acids. In germline, CDR1 is MNHEY, CDR2 SVGAGI. The CDR3 nucleotides are TGTGCCAGCAGTTACTATAGGGATGGCGAGCAGTACGTC. Translated: CASSYYRDGEQYV.

The table lists this clonotype with a count of one. The chain is built from TRBV12-3 or TRBV12-4 and TRBJ2-1, with 8 bases fitting TRBD2. The CDR3 has 16 residues. V lost 5 bases to trimming and J lost 1 base; unmatched junction nucleotides: 7. The CDR3: CASSPSGGPSYNEQFF. DNA for the CDR3: TGTGCCAGCAGTCCGAGCGGGGGCCCTTCCTACAATGAGCAGTTCTTC.

This clonotype was observed a handful of times. The V and J genes are TRBV12-3 or TRBV12-4 and TRBJ2-5; possible D gene TRBD2, 5 bases. The germline V and J ends were trimmed by 2 bases and 3 bases, with 7 bases remaining between them. The CDR3 is made up of 13 amino acids. The CDR3 protein is CASSLSGKETQYF. DNA for the CDR3: TGTGCCAGCAGTTTAAGCGGAAAAGAGACCCAGTACTTC.

This chain links TRBV25-1 with TRBJ1-1; possible D gene TRBD1, 5 bases. Germline CDR1 is MGHDK and CDR2 is SYGVNS. The V and J ends lost 5 bases and 5 bases respectively, with 12 bases between them. This CDR3 has 13 amino acids. CDR3 protein: CASSQGKWTEAFF. The DNA of the CDR3 is TGTGCCAGCAGTCAGGGTAAATGGACTGAAGCTTTCTTT. Supplemented by reference TRBV25-1 and TRBJ1-1, the full variable domain reads EADIYQTPRYLVIGTGKKITLECSQTMGHDKMYWYQQDPGMELHLIHYSYGVNSTEKGDLSSESTVSRIRTEHFPLTLESARPSHTSQYLCASSQGKWTEAFFGQGTRLTVV.